One sample yielded the 21 T cell receptor beta chains listed below, sequenced in a study of neurological immune-mediated disorders. In TCRdb, the 5' RACE reads were re-called with MiXCR into one record per CDR3 protein. This sample yields tens of thousands of distinct CDR3 sequences, of which roughly 3.5% are seen a single time; around 3.2% belongs to the top ten. The sample consisted of PBMCs. The receptors here all came from a woman in her fifties or sixties with multiple sclerosis.

To note about this clonotype: Possible read error: a much larger clone is one base away. This chain links TRBV7-6 with TRBJ1-3, with a tentative D call TRBD1 (6 bases). The CDR3 is 17 amino acids. The germline V gene has CDR1 SGHVS and CDR2 FNYEAQ. Trimming took 3 bases from V and 3 from J, leaving 18 bases between them. The CDR3 protein is CASSFGGARKYGNTIYF. Written as DNA, the CDR3 is TGTGCCAGCAGCTTCGGGGGGGCGAGAAAGTATGGAAACACCATATATTTT.

This clonotype has at least ten counts. V is TRBV5-1 and J is TRBJ2-3; perhaps TRBD2 as D (6 bases). Germline CDR1 reads SGHRS; CDR2 reads YFSETQ. Trimming took 1 base from V and 5 from J, leaving 14 bases between them. CDR3 length: 15 residues. The CDR3 protein is CASSLWRGQQDTQYF. The CDR3 DNA reads TGCGCCAGCAGCTTGTGGCGGGGCCAACAAGATACGCAGTATTTT.

This clonotype was detected only once. This chain links TRBV12-3 or TRBV12-4 with TRBJ2-7, with 14 bases lining up with TRBD2. V trimming: 1 base; J trimming: 3 bases; junction bases outside the gene matches: 5. CDR3 length: 17 residues. The CDR3 reads CASSLGLAGGPVYEQYF. The CDR3 bases are TGTGCCAGCAGTTTAGGACTAGCGGGAGGGCCGGTCTACGAGCAGTACTTC.

The chain is built from TRBV19 and TRBJ1-2; tentatively, D is TRBD1 (6 bases). Germline loops: CDR1 LNHDA, CDR2 SQIVND (reference sequence). This CDR3 spans 14 amino acids. V was cut by 6 bases and J by 6 bases, with 17 bases left in between. The DNA of the CDR3 is TGTGCCAGTAGCTTTTCCAGGGGAATAAATGGCTACACCTTC. This encodes CASSFSRGINGYTF.

This clonotype was detected many times. The V gene is TRBV10-3, the J gene TRBJ1-6; no definite D call. CDR1 and CDR2 (germline): ENHRY, SYGVKD. Trimming took 10 bases from V and 9 from J, leaving 16 bases between them. CDR3 length equals 13 residues. In DNA, the CDR3 is TGTGCCACCCGGGCCCTGGACGGTTCACCCCTCCACTTT. It encodes CATRALDGSPLHF.

This clonotype showed up many times. The rearrangement joins TRBV7-3 to TRBJ2-2; D not certain. The length of the CDR3 is 15 residues. Looked up from germline, CDR1 is SGHTA and CDR2 is FQGTGA. V lost 1 base and J 1 base, leaving 7 bases between the germline ends. CDR3 sequence reads: CASSLMAGNTGELFF. The CDR3 DNA sequence: TGTGCCAGCAGCTTAATGGCAGGGAACACCGGGGAGCTGTTTTTT.

This clonotype came up many times. The V and J genes are TRBV10-3 and TRBJ2-7, with D tentatively TRBD1 (5 bases). V lost 3 bases and J 0 bases, leaving 9 bases between the germline ends. Germline CDR1 ENHRY, CDR2 SYGVKD. This CDR3 has 14 amino acids. The chain's CDR3 is CAISDFRVSYEQYF. In DNA, the CDR3 is TGTGCCATCAGTGATTTCAGGGTCTCCTACGAGCAGTACTTC.

This clonotype came up many times. The CDR3 DNA reads as TGCGCCAGCAGCTTGGCCTTAGGTCGAGAGACCCAGTACTTC. Protein: CASSLALGRETQYF. The chain is built from TRBV5-1 and TRBJ2-5; D is unresolved. The CDR3 has 14 residues. Germline V lookup: CDR1 SGHRS, CDR2 YFSETQ. The ends were cut back, 0 bases at V and 4 bases at J, with 10 bases in the middle.

This clonotype was counted ten times or more. The chain employs TRBV6-5 and TRBJ1-4; a possible D gene is TRBD1 (6 bases). The CDR3 runs to 15 residues. Germline V gene lookup returns CDR1 MNHEY and CDR2 SVGAGI. V was shortened by 5 bases and J by 7 bases, with 17 bases between the two germline ends. The CDR3 region is CASSVEGGLGEKLFF. The CDR3 coding sequence is TGTGCCAGCAGTGTCGAAGGGGGTTTAGGTGAAAAACTGTTTTTT.

This clonotype was observed many times. The chain uses TRBV5-1 and TRBJ2-2; TRBD2 is a possible D gene (5 bases). Trimming took off 4 bases at V and 4 bases at J, with 14 bases between the two ends. There are 15 residues in the CDR3. Per germline, CDR1 SGHRS and CDR2 YFSETQ. The CDR3 DNA follows: TGCGCCAGCAGCACGGGGTCTGGACGCACCGGGGAGCTGTTTTTT. Residues: CASSTGSGRTGELFF. Full variable domain (missing parts from reference TRBV5-1 and TRBJ2-2): KAGVTQTPRYLIKTRGQQVTLSCSPISGHRSVSWYQQTPGQGLQFLFEYFSETQRNKGNFPGRFSGRQFSNSRSEMNVSTLELGDSALYLCASSTGSGRTGELFFGEGSRLTVL.

This clonotype has just a few counts. This chain connects TRBV18 to TRBJ1-2, with D possibly matching TRBD1 (5 bases). Trimming pared 3 bases from V and 8 bases from J, leaving 10 bases between. CDR1 and CDR2 (germline): KGHSH, LQKENI. This CDR3 is 12 amino acids long. CDR3 amino acids: CASSPQGVGYTF. As DNA, the CDR3 is TGTGCCAGCTCACCCCAAGGGGTCGGCTACACCTTC.

This clonotype appeared many times. V is TRBV7-3 and J is TRBJ2-5, with D possibly called TRBD1 or TRBD2 (5 bases each). Trimming left V 4 bases short and J 2 bases short, with 11 bases between. There are 14 residues in the CDR3. Germline lookup yields CDR1 SGHTA and CDR2 FQGTGA. CDR3 nucleotides: TGTGCCAGCAGCTCAGGGAGATATCAAGAGACCCAGTACTTC. Translating gives CASSSGRYQETQYF.

This clonotype was observed at least ten times. This chain uses TRBV6-1 with TRBJ1-5, with D unclear. The CDR3 runs to 15 residues. Germline CDR1 is MNHNS and CDR2 is SASEGT. Trimming shortened V by 1 base and J by 1 base, and 8 bases separated the two germline ends. For the CDR3, the DNA is TGTGCCAGCAGTGAAGGGCAGCCCAGCAATCAGCCCCAGCATTTT. It encodes CASSEGQPSNQPQHF.

This clonotype showed up many times. The genes are TRBV5-1 and TRBJ2-2, with 14 nucleotides matching TRBD2. The CDR3 totals 18 residues. The trim removed 0 bases at V and 2 bases at J, leaving 3 bases unmatched. Looked up from germline, CDR1 is SGHRS and CDR2 is YFSETQ. The CDR3 spells CASSLAGTSGGNTGELFF. The CDR3 DNA reads TGCGCCAGCAGCTTGGCGGGGACTAGCGGGGGTAACACCGGGGAGCTGTTTTTT.

There are many counts of this clonotype. The V gene is TRBV5-1, the J gene TRBJ1-1; 7 nucleotides agree with TRBD1. Germline lookup yields CDR1 SGHRS and CDR2 YFSETQ. This CDR3 has 15 amino acids. V shed 3 bases and J 1 base; nucleotides not matched to a gene: 6. As DNA, the CDR3 is TGCGCCAGCAGCTGGGGGACAGCCTCGAACACTGAAGCTTTCTTT. It translates to CASSWGTASNTEAFF.

This clonotype was seen ten or more times. This chain joins TRBV5-1 and TRBJ2-7, with D tentatively TRBD1 (6 bases). CDR3 length: 14 amino acids. Per the germline V gene, CDR1 is SGHRS and CDR2 is YFSETQ. The V gene lost 4 bases and the J gene lost 3 bases, with 14 bases spanning the gap. The CDR3 region is CASSLQLGHYEQYF. The CDR3 bases are TGCGCCAGCAGCCTCCAACTGGGACACTACGAGCAGTACTTC.

This clonotype was counted at least ten times. The gene calls are TRBV11-3 and TRBJ2-2; D is unclear. Trimming stripped 10 bases from V and 0 bases from J, with 12 bases between. Germline V gene data show CDR1 as SGHNT and CDR2 as YENEEA. The CDR3 extends over 14 amino acids. CDR3 coding DNA: TGTGCCACCTCCGGCCAGGCGAACACCGGGGAGCTGTTTTTT. Its protein is CATSGQANTGELFF.

This clonotype was found many times. This rearrangement joins TRBV9 to TRBJ2-1, with TRBD1 identical over 11 bases. From germline, CDR1 is SGDLS and CDR2 YYNGEE. Germline trimming cut 3 bases from V and 7 bases from J; bases unmatched to any gene: 6. The CDR3 sequence is 15 residues long. In nucleotides, the CDR3 is TGTGCCAGCAGCGACGGACAGGGGGCTGGGAATGAGCAGTTCTTC. Translation gives CASSDGQGAGNEQFF.

This clonotype was counted at least ten times. This chain joins TRBV4-2 and TRBJ2-7; 7 bases match TRBD2. CDR3 length: 15 amino acids. CDR1 and CDR2 from the germline V gene are LGHNA and YNFKEQ. The V gene end was trimmed by 4 bases and the J gene end by 2 bases; junction bases not matched to a gene: 8. The CDR3 DNA is TGTGCCAGCAGCCCCCGGGGAGGGACCACCTACGAGCAGTACTTC. This encodes CASSPRGGTTYEQYF.

This clonotype was observed at least ten times. The J gene is TRBJ1-3, the V gene TRBV7-2; D is undetermined. Trimming cost V 5 bases and J 0 bases, with 14 bases left between them. Germline V lookup: CDR1 SGHTA, CDR2 FQGNSA. CDR3 length: 16 amino acids. The CDR3 loop is CASSLPGQGSGNTIYF. CDR3 nucleotides: TGTGCCAGCAGCCTCCCGGGCCAAGGCTCTGGAAACACCATATATTTT.

This clonotype was recorded many times. The chain is built from TRBV3-1 and TRBJ1-2; maybe TRBD1 (5 bases). Per the germline V gene, CDR1 is LGHDT and CDR2 is YNNKEL (reference sequence). V lost 4 bases to trimming and J lost 7 bases, with 16 bases between them. The CDR3 totals 14 residues. CDR3 protein: CASSPTALYAGYTF. The CDR3 DNA reads as TGTGCCAGCAGCCCGACAGCCCTTTATGCTGGCTACACCTTC.